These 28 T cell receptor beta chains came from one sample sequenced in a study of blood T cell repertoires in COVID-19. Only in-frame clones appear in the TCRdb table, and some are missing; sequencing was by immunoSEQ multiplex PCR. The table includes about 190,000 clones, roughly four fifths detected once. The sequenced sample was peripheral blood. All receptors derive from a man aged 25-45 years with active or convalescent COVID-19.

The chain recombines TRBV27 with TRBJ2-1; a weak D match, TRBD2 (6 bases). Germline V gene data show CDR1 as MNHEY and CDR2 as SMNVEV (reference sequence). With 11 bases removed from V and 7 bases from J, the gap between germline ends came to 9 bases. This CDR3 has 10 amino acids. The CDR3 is CAGGWNEQFF. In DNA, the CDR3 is TGTGCCGGAGGGTGGAATGAGCAGTTCTTC.

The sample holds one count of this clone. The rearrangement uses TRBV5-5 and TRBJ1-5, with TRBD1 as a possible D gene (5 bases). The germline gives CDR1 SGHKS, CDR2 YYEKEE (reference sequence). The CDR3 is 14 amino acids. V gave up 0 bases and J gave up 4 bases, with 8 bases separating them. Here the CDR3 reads CASSLERGNQPQHF. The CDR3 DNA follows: TGTGCCAGCAGCTTGGAAAGGGGAAATCAGCCCCAGCATTTT.

CDR3 loop: CAWDTAGVNTQYF. The CDR3 coding sequence is TGTGCCTGGGACACCGCGGGAGTAAATACGCAGTATTTT. The chain has TRBV30 and TRBJ2-3; 7 bases align to TRBD2. V gave up 5 bases and J gave up 7 bases; unmatched junction bases: 9. The CDR3 runs 13 residues. CDR1 is GTSNPN, CDR2 SVGIG, per germline (reference sequence).

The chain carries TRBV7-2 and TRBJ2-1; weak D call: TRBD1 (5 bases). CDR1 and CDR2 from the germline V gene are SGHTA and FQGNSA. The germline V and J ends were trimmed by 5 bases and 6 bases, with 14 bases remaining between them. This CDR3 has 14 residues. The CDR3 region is CASSGNGRGNEQFF. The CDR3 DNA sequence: TGTGCCAGCAGCGGAAACGGTAGGGGCAATGAGCAGTTCTTC.

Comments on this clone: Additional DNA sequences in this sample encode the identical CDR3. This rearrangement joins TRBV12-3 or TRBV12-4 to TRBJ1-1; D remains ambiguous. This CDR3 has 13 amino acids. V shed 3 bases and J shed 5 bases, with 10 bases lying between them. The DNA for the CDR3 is TGTGCCAGCAGTTTGACCCGAGGAACTGAAGCTTTCTTT. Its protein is CASSLTRGTEAFF.

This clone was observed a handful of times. This CDR3 is CASSSGTDVNEQFF. In DNA form, the CDR3 reads TGTGCCAGCAGTTCCGGGACAGATGTCAATGAGCAGTTCTTC. V and J are TRBV6-2 or TRBV6-3 and TRBJ2-1; 7 nucleotides agree with TRBD1. Trimming took 4 bases from V and 6 from J; bases not matched to a gene: 6. Germline values: CDR1 MNHEY, CDR2 SVGEGT. The CDR3 extends over 14 amino acids.

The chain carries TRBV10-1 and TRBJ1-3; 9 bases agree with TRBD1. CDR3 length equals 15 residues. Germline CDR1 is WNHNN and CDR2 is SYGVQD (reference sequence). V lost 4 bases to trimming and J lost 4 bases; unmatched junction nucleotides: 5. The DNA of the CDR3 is TGCGCCAGCAGTGCCACAGGGGGCTCGGGAAACACCATATATTTT. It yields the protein CASSATGGSGNTIYF.

Here the CDR3 reads CASSLGRDRGHNGELFF. CDR3 nucleotides: TGTGCCAGCAGCTTAGGGCGAGACAGGGGGCATAACGGGGAGCTGTTTTTT. The chain joins TRBV11-2 to TRBJ2-2; 10 bases agree with TRBD1. The CDR3 has 17 residues. V lost 1 base to trimming and J lost 7 bases; unmatched junction nucleotides: 9. The V gene's germline CDR1 is SGHAT and CDR2 FQNNGV. The variable domain in full, completed from reference TRBV11-2 and TRBJ2-2, reads EAGVAQSPRYKIIEKRQSVAFWCNPISGHATLYWYQQILGQGPKLLIQFQNNGVVDDSQLPKDRFSAERLKGVDSTLKIQPAKLEDSAVYLCASSLGRDRGHNGELFFGEGSRLTVL.

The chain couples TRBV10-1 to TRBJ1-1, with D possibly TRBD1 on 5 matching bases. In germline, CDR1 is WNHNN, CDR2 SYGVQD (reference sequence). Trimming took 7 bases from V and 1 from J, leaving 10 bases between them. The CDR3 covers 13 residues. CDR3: CASKRGRNTEAFF. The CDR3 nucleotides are TGCGCCAGCAAAAGGGGCCGGAACACTGAAGCTTTCTTT.

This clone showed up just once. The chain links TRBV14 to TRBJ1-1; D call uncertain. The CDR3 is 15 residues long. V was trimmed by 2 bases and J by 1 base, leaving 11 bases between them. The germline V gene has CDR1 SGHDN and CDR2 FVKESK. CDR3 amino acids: CASSQHPGANTEAFF. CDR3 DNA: TGTGCCAGCAGCCAACATCCGGGAGCGAACACTGAAGCTTTCTTT.

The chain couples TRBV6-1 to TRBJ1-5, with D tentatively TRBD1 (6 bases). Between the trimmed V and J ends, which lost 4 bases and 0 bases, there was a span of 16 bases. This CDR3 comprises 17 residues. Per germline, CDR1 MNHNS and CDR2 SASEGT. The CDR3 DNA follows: TGTGCCAGCAGTGGACGGGACACGACCTTTAGCAATCAGCCCCAGCATTTT. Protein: CASSGRDTTFSNQPQHF.

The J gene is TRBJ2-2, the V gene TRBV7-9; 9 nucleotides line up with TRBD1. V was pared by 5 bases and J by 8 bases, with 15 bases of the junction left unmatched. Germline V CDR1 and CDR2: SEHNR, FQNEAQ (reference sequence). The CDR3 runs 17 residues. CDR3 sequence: CASSDAQRGQGRGELFF. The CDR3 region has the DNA TGTGCCAGCAGCGACGCCCAACGGGGACAGGGTAGGGGGGAGCTGTTTTTT. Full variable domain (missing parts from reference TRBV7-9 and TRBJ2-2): DTGVSQNPRHKITKRGQNVTFRCDPISEHNRLYWYRQTLGQGPEFLTYFQNEAQLEKSRLLSDRFSAERPKGSFSTLEIQRTEQGDSAMYLCASSDAQRGQGRGELFFGEGSRLTVL.

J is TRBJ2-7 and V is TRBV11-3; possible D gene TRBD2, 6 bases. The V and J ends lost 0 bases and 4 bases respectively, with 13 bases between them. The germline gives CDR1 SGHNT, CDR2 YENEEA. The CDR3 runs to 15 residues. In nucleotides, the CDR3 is TGTGCCAGCAGCTTAGATTGGGGGGAGAGGTACGAGCAGTACTTC. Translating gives CASSLDWGERYEQYF. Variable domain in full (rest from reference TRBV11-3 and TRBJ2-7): EAGVVQSPRYKIIEKKQPVAFWCNPISGHNTLYWYLQNLGQGPELLIRYENEEAVDDSQLPKDRFSAERLKGVDSTLKIQPAELGDSAVYLCASSLDWGERYEQYFGPGTRLTVT.

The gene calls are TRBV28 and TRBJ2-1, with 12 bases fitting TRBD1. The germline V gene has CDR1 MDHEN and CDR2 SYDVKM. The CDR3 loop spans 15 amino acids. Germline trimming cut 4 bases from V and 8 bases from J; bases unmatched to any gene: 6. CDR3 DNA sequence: TGTGCCAGCAGTTCCCGGGACAGGGGGCGAGATGAGCAGTTCTTC. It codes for CASSSRDRGRDEQFF.

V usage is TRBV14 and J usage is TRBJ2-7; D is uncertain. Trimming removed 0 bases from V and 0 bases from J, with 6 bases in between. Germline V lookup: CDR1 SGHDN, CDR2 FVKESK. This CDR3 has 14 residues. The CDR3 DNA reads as TGTGCCAGCAGCCAAGATCCGTACTCCTACGAGCAGTACTTC. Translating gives CASSQDPYSYEQYF. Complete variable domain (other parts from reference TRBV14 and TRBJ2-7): EAGVTQFPSHSVIEKGQTVTLRCDPISGHDNLYWYRRVMGKEIKFLLHFVKESKQDESGMPNNRFLAERTGGTYSTLKVQPAELEDSGVYFCASSQDPYSYEQYFGPGTRLTVT.

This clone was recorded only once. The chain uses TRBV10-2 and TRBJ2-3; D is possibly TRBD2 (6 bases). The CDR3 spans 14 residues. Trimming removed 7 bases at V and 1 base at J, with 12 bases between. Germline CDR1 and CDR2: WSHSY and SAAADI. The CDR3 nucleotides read TGCGCCAGCACGGTAGAGCGGGGCACAGATACGCAGTATTTT. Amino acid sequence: CASTVERGTDTQYF.

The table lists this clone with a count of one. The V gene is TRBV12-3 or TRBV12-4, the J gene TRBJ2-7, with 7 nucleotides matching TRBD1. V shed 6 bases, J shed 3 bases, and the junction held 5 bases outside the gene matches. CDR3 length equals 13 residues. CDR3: CASRSDRVYEQYV. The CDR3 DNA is TGTGCCAGCAGATCTGACAGGGTCTACGAGCAGTACGTC.

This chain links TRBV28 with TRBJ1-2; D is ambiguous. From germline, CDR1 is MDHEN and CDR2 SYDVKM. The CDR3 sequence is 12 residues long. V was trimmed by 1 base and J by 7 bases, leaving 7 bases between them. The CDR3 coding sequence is TGTGCCAGCAGTTTATATCCGGTTGGCTACACCTTC. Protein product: CASSLYPVGYTF.

The CDR3 DNA reads TGCGCCAGCAGCTATACCACTGCAGGGTACTATGGCTACACCTTC. It codes for CASSYTTAGYYGYTF. The chain is built from TRBV5-1 and TRBJ1-2; a weak D match, TRBD1 (5 bases). Trimming left V 3 bases short and J 3 bases short, with 15 bases between. This CDR3 is built from 15 residues. Germline CDR1 and CDR2: SGHRS and YFSETQ.

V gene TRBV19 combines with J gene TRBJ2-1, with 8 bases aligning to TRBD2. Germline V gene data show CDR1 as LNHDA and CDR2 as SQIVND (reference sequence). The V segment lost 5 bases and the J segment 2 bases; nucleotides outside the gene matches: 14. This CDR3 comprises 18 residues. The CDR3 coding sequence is TGTGCCAGTAGTCCCGAGGGAACTAGCGGAGCCCCCTACAATGAGCAGTTCTTC. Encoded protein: CASSPEGTSGAPYNEQFF. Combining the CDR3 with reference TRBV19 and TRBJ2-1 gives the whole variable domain DGGITQSPKYLFRKEGQNVTLSCEQNLNHDAMYWYRQDPGQGLRLIYYSQIVNDFQKGDIAEGYSVSREKKESFPLTVTSAQKNPTAFYLCASSPEGTSGAPYNEQFFGPGTRLTVL.

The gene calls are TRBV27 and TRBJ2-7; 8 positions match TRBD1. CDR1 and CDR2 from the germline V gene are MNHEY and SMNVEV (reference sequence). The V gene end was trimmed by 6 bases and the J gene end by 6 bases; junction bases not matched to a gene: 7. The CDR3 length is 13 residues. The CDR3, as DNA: TGTGCCAGCAGGTGGACAGGGCTGACCGAGCAGTACTTC. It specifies CASRWTGLTEQYF.

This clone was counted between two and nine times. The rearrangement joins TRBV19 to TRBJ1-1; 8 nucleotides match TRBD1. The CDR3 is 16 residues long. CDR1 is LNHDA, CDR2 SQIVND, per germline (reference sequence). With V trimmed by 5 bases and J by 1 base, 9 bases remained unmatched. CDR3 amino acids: CASSPGQGRRNTEAFF. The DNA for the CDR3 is TGTGCCAGTAGTCCAGGACAGGGAAGGCGGAACACTGAAGCTTTCTTT.

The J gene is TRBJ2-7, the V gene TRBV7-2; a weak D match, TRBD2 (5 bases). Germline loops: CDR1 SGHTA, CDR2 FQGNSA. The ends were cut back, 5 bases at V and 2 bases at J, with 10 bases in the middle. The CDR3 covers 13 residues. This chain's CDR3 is CASSQPGAYEQYF. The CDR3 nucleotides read TGTGCCAGCAGCCAGCCCGGGGCCTACGAGCAGTACTTC.

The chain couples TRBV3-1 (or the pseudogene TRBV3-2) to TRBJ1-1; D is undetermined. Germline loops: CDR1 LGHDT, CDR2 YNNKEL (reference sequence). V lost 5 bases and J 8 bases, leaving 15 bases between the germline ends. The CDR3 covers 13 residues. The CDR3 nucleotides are TGTGCCAGCAGCGTACACGGAGTCGGGGAAGCTTTCTTT. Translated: CASSVHGVGEAFF.

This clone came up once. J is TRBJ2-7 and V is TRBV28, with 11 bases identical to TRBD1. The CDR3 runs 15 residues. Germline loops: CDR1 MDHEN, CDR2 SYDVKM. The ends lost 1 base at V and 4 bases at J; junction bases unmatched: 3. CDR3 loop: CASSLSGQGAYEQYV. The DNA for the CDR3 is TGTGCCAGCAGTTTATCCGGACAGGGGGCGTACGAGCAGTACGTC.

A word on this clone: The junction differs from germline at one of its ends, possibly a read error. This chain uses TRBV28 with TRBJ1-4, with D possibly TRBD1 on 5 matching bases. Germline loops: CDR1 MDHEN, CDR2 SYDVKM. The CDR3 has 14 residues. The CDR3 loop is CASTLRGGNEKLFF. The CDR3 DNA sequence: TGTGCCAGCACTTTAAGGGGTGGCAACGAAAAACTGTTTTTT.

The CDR3 spells CASTPSGGGGGELFF. The CDR3 DNA is TGTGCCAGCACCCCATCTGGTGGAGGAGGCGGGGAGCTGTTTTTT. The chain combines TRBV6-2 or TRBV6-3 with TRBJ2-2; TRBD2 is a possible D gene (5 bases). Looked up from germline, CDR1 is MNHEY and CDR2 is SVGEGT. The CDR3 totals 15 residues. V dropped 7 bases and J dropped 7 bases, with 19 bases sitting between them.

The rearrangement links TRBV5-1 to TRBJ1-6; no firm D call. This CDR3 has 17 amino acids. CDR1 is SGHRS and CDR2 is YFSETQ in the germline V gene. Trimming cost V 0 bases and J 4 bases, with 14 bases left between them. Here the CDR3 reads CASSLDSSSAYNSPLHF. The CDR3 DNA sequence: TGCGCCAGCAGCTTGGACAGTTCCTCAGCTTATAATTCACCCCTCCACTTT. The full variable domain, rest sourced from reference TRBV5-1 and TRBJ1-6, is KAGVTQTPRYLIKTRGQQVTLSCSPISGHRSVSWYQQTPGQGLQFLFEYFSETQRNKGNFPGRFSGRQFSNSRSEMNVSTLELGDSALYLCASSLDSSSAYNSPLHFGNGTRLTVT.